Reported below is one T cell receptor beta chain. The target antigen is unknown. Sequencing ends 3 residues short of the CDR3 end; the germline J gene provides the rest. TCRdb keeps only in-frame clones here, not all; method: immunoSEQ multiplex PCR. This sample's table reports fewer than 35,000 clones. Deletions cut 5 bases from V and 0 bases from J, with 11 bases between. CDR1 and CDR2 (germline): LNHDA, SQIVND (reference sequence). The length of the CDR3 is 16 residues. The data derive from a study of T cells in women clearing cervical HPV infection. At the level of the study: Case blood drawn at lesion detection; control blood after infection cleared. The study's findings and limits: Controls had more TRBV6-7 (0.16%) than cases (approximately 0.11%). CIN3+ cases had significantly higher TCR richness than controls; evenness did not differ.

Sequenced sample: blood buffy coat. V gene TRBV19 combines with J gene TRBJ1-6; D is ambiguous. The source of this sequence is a woman between 18 and 75 years old with a cervical HPV16 infection that either progressed to CIN3+ or cleared (not recorded which). The part of the CDR3 DNA that was read is TGTGCCAGTAGTGCGACACCGAGCTCCTATAATTCACCC. This gives the protein CASSATPSSYNSP. The entire CDR3 protein reads CASSATPSSYNSPLHF.